Each of the 21 T cell receptor beta chains below was sequenced from the same sample in a study of blood T cell repertoires in COVID-19. Generated by immunoSEQ multiplex PCR, the TCRdb table keeps only in-frame clones and is missing some. The data hold 150,000 to 200,000 clones, with about 85% observed a single time. Specimen: peripheral blood. These receptors all come from a woman aged 80 or over in a cohort sampled during active or convalescent COVID-19.

The V gene is TRBV3-1 (or the pseudogene TRBV3-2), the J gene TRBJ2-1; 11 nucleotides align to TRBD2. Germline-derived CDR1 and CDR2 are LGHDT and YNNKEL (reference sequence). This CDR3 has 17 residues. V gave up 3 bases and J gave up 4 bases; unmatched junction bases: 8. This CDR3 reads CASSHGTSGLLYNEQFF. CDR3 in DNA: TGTGCCAGCAGCCACGGGACTAGCGGACTTTTATACAATGAGCAGTTCTTC.

V is TRBV19 and J is TRBJ1-5; D is ambiguous. The V gene lost 5 bases and the J gene lost 2 bases, with 16 bases spanning the gap. The CDR3 runs to 16 residues. From germline, CDR1 is LNHDA and CDR2 SQIVND (reference sequence). The CDR3 is CASSYDSNLRNQPQHF. CDR3 bases: TGTGCCAGTAGTTACGACTCAAACTTGCGCAATCAGCCCCAGCATTTT.

This clone turned up a few times. This rearrangement joins TRBV19 to TRBJ2-1; D ambiguous. From germline, CDR1 is LNHDA and CDR2 SQIVND (reference sequence). The V gene lost 3 bases and the J gene lost 3 bases, with 9 bases spanning the gap. The CDR3 extends over 14 amino acids. The DNA for the CDR3 is TGTGCCAGTAGTATTGAGGTTAACTACAATGAGCAGTTCTTC. Its translation is CASSIEVNYNEQFF.

The chain uses TRBV11-2 and TRBJ1-1, with 12 bases matching TRBD1. Looked up from germline, CDR1 is SGHAT and CDR2 is FQNNGV. The V segment lost 5 bases and the J segment 14 bases; nucleotides outside the gene matches: 12. This CDR3 has 14 amino acids. DNA for the CDR3: TGTGCCAGCAGCACAACCTCCGGGACAGGGGGCGGATTCTTT. Amino acids: CASSTTSGTGGGFF.

The chain has TRBV25-1 and TRBJ1-2, with 7 bases identical to TRBD1. Trimming cost V 5 bases and J 8 bases; bases outside gene matches: 8. Germline values: CDR1 MGHDK, CDR2 SYGVNS. The CDR3 covers 13 residues. CDR3 DNA sequence: TGTGCCAGCAGTAAGGGACAGAGGGGCGGCTACACCTTC. This translates into CASSKGQRGGYTF.

This clone was recorded once. The V call is TRBV5-1, the J call TRBJ1-6, with 8 positions matching TRBD1. The CDR3 consists of 14 residues. The V and J ends lost 3 bases and 10 bases, in that order; junction bases with no gene match: 6. The germline CDR1 and CDR2 sequences are SGHRS and YFSETQ. CDR3 nucleotides: TGCGCCAGCAGCTCCCAGGGGGCCGAATCACCCCTCCACTTT. Its protein is CASSSQGAESPLHF.

The J gene is TRBJ2-5, the V gene TRBV2; no clear D. Germline loops: CDR1 SNHLY, CDR2 FYNNEI. The CDR3 contains 11 residues. The V end was cut by 7 bases, the J end by 2 bases, with 5 bases between. The CDR3 DNA is TGTGCCAGCACCCCTCAAGAGACCCAGTACTTC. Its translation is CASTPQETQYF.

The V call is TRBV28, the J call TRBJ2-7; TRBD2 aligns across 7 bases. CDR1 and CDR2 from the germline V gene are MDHEN and SYDVKM. The CDR3 spans 16 residues. With V trimmed by 3 bases and J by 0 bases, 8 bases remained unmatched. CDR3 bases: TGTGCCAGCAGTTTTTATGGGGGGGGAAGCTCCTACGAGCAGTACTTC. Translated, it gives CASSFYGGGSSYEQYF.

This rearrangement joins TRBV20-1 to TRBJ1-2; the match to TRBD1 covers 7 bases. Trimming removed 3 bases from V and 6 bases from J; junction bases left unmatched: 10. Germline loops: CDR1 DFQATT, CDR2 SNEGSKA (reference sequence). The CDR3 is 14 amino acids. DNA for the CDR3: TGCAGTGCTAGTCGAACAGGGGCGGATGATGGCTACACCTTC. This codes for CSASRTGADDGYTF.

The V call is TRBV2, the J call TRBJ1-4; no reliable D call. The V end was cut by 6 bases, the J end by 7 bases, with 15 bases between. The germline gives CDR1 SNHLY, CDR2 FYNNEI. The length of the CDR3 is 14 residues. The CDR3 sequence: CASRVQMGGEKLFF. In nucleotides, the CDR3 is TGTGCCAGCAGGGTACAGATGGGTGGTGAAAAACTGTTTTTT. Full variable domain (rest looked up from reference TRBV2 and TRBJ1-4): EPEVTQTPSHQVTQMGQEVILRCVPISNHLYFYWYRQILGQKVEFLVSFYNNEISEKSEIFDDQFSVERPDGSNFTLKIRSTKLEDSAMYFCASRVQMGGEKLFFGSGTQLSVL.

The chain uses TRBV11-3 and TRBJ2-3; 7 bases are shared with TRBD2. The V gene end was trimmed by 4 bases and the J gene end by 6 bases; junction bases not matched to a gene: 10. CDR3 size: 15 residues. The germline CDR1 and CDR2 sequences are SGHNT and YENEEA. Here the CDR3 DNA reads TGTGCCAGCAGCTCCTTTGTGGGAGGGCCTGATACGCAGTATTTT. This translates into CASSSFVGGPDTQYF.

The chain has TRBV30 and TRBJ1-2, with D perhaps TRBD1 (6 bases). CDR3 length equals 12 residues. Trimming took off 0 bases at V and 6 bases at J, with 8 bases between the two ends. Looked up from germline, CDR1 is GTSNPN and CDR2 is SVGIG (reference sequence). The CDR3 DNA follows: TGTGCCTGGAGTGTACAGGGCGATGGCTACACCTTC. This gives the protein CAWSVQGDGYTF.

This sequence joins TRBV5-1 and TRBJ1-2; no clear D gene. The CDR3 runs to 15 residues. Germline CDR1 SGHRS, CDR2 YFSETQ. V lost 1 base to trimming and J lost 4 bases, with 14 bases between them. CDR3 residues: CASSLSDSTGYGYTF. The CDR3 nucleotides are TGCGCCAGCAGCTTGAGTGACTCCACGGGCTATGGCTACACCTTC.

This clone has a single count. The chain couples TRBV4-3 to TRBJ1-2, with 7 bases identical to TRBD1. J gave up 4 bases and V 0 bases, and 11 bases lay outside the gene matches. CDR1 and CDR2 from the germline V gene are LGHNA and YSLEER. CDR3 length: 17 amino acids. The CDR3 DNA sequence: TGCGCCAGCAGCCAAGAGGACAGGACGGCGCAGGGCTATGGCTACACCTTC. Protein: CASSQEDRTAQGYGYTF.

The sample holds a few counts of this clone. V usage is TRBV19 and J usage is TRBJ2-3; 8 bases align to TRBD2. The germline V gene encodes CDR1 LNHDA and CDR2 SQIVND (reference sequence). This CDR3 comprises 13 residues. Trimming removed 4 bases from V and 3 bases from J; junction bases left unmatched: 0. CDR3: CASSSGGTDTQYF. The CDR3 DNA is TGTGCCAGTAGTAGCGGGGGGACAGATACGCAGTATTTT.

The DNA for the CDR3 is TGTGCCAGCATGCGGGGAGGTCTGTGGGCAGATACGCAGTATTTT. This translates into CASMRGGLWADTQYF. V is TRBV6-5 and J is TRBJ2-3, with D maybe TRBD2 (6 bases). V shed 7 bases and J shed 4 bases, with 18 bases lying between them. In germline, CDR1 is MNHEY, CDR2 SVGAGI. The CDR3 totals 15 residues.

The rearrangement uses TRBV7-2 and TRBJ1-3, with TRBD1 matching 7 bases. The germline gives CDR1 SGHTA, CDR2 FQGNSA. Trimming took 2 bases from V and 4 from J; bases not matched to a gene: 5. This CDR3 contains 15 residues. CDR3 DNA: TGTGCCAGCAGCTTAAACAGGGGTTACGGAAACACCATATATTTT. Protein: CASSLNRGYGNTIYF.

This sequence joins TRBV5-4 and TRBJ2-5, with D maybe TRBD2 (5 bases). The germline CDR1 and CDR2 sequences are SGHNT and YYREEE (reference sequence). V was trimmed by 4 bases and J by 0 bases, leaving 13 bases between them. The CDR3 runs 15 residues. The CDR3 region is CASSPHEGYQETQYF. CDR3 DNA sequence: TGTGCCAGCAGCCCACACGAGGGATACCAAGAGACCCAGTACTTC.

This clone has more than one count but fewer than ten. DNA of the CDR3: TGTGCCAGCAATGGACAGGGGACTAGTCAGCCCCAGCATTTT. Translating gives CASNGQGTSQPQHF. The rearrangement links TRBV6-5 to TRBJ1-5; 9 nucleotides match TRBD1. V shed 7 bases and J 6 bases; nucleotides not matched to a gene: 7. The CDR3 totals 14 residues. CDR1 is MNHEY and CDR2 is SVGAGI in the germline V gene.

This clone was detected a few times. The chain has TRBV4-1 and TRBJ1-1; D unclear. V lost 0 bases to trimming and J lost 2 bases, with 10 bases between them. The CDR3 length is 15 residues. Germline lookup yields CDR1 MGHRA and CDR2 YSYEKL. The CDR3 sequence: CASSQDVNSNTEAFF. Written as DNA, the CDR3 is TGCGCCAGCAGCCAAGATGTGAACAGCAACACTGAAGCTTTCTTT.

The chain has TRBV25-1 and TRBJ1-6; D unresolved. Germline CDR1 and CDR2: MGHDK and SYGVNS. This CDR3 has 13 amino acids. V lost 5 bases and J 7 bases, leaving 9 bases between the germline ends. In DNA, the CDR3 is TGTGCCAGCAGTTTTAAGCCAAATTCACCCCTCCACTTT. Translation gives CASSFKPNSPLHF.